Described below is a single T cell receptor beta chain sequence and its context. Its antigen is not identified. The protocol was immunoSEQ multiplex PCR, while the TCRdb copy is restricted to in-frame clones and leaves out a portion. The repertoire has about 21,000 clones, approximately 85% of them found once; the top ten carry more than 25%. The CDR3 is 13 residues long. With 7 bases removed from V and 1 base from J, the gap between germline ends came to 10 bases. CDR1 LNHDA and CDR2 SQIVND come from the germline V gene (reference sequence). The record originates from a study of T cells in localized non-small cell lung cancer. The study, taken as a whole, reports: When the top 100 tumor clones were examined, a median approximately 59 of them also appeared in the adjacent lung, which was paired and uninvolved. Higher adjacent-lung clonality was associated with shorter survival.

Here the sequenced sample was peripheral blood mononuclear cells, taken before any cancer treatment. The clonotype was recovered from a male donor at least 60 years old with stage II lung adenocarcinoma. J is TRBJ1-1 and V is TRBV19; no clear D gene. The CDR3, as DNA: TGTGCCAGTACTCCATTGGGGAACACTGAAGCTTTCTTT. Its translation: CASTPLGNTEAFF.